This T cell receptor beta chain was sequenced for a study of blood T cell repertoires in COVID-19. This clone was seen a single time. Assay: immunoSEQ multiplex PCR; the TCRdb copy retains only in-frame clones and omits some. The sample carries roughly 330,000 clones, about 90% recorded once. Losses at the gene ends were 4 bases for V and 8 bases for J; bases not matched to a gene: 9. CDR3 size: 15 residues. The V gene's germline CDR1 is SQVTM and CDR2 ANQGSEA. The chain recombines TRBV29-1 with TRBJ2-1; 12 bases are shared with TRBD1. This receptor was identified in a man between 18 and 35 years old who had recovered from COVID-19. The sequencing sample was made of peripheral blood. The CDR3 DNA sequence: TGCAGCGTTGCCGGGACAGGGGGCATTGGCGATGAGCAGTTCTTC. This codes for CSVAGTGGIGDEQFF.